This T cell receptor (beta chain) was obtained from a study of blood T cell repertoires in COVID-19. On the study more broadly: Sites in the United States, Italy and Spain provided acute and convalescent COVID-19 samples. The cDNA or gDNA used as material had been derived from T cells, B-cell-depleted T cells, or PBMCs.

V lost 7 bases and J lost 2; bases outside the gene matches: 5. This CDR3 has 14 residues. From germline, CDR1 is SNHLY and CDR2 FYNNEI. TCRdb's table, derived via immunoSEQ multiplex PCR, lists solely in-frame clones and lacks some. The sample holds roughly 310,000 clones, roughly nine tenths seen once. Recovered Cohort 3 donors showed two negative PCRs, clearance, or symptom resolution. V gene TRBV2 combines with J gene TRBJ2-3; 8 bases agree with TRBD2. The origin of this receptor is a man between 60 and 70 years old who had recovered from COVID-19. Sample: PBMCs or T cells enriched from blood (not recorded which). The CDR3 here is CASTGLDYTDTQYF. The CDR3 coding sequence is TGTGCCAGCACGGGACTAGACTACACAGATACGCAGTATTTT.